The 11 T cell receptor beta chains reported below all come from one sample, sequenced in a study of cytomegalovirus exposure and HLA in healthy donors. Use of 60 Vbeta and 13 Jbeta primers characterized the PCR. The assay was immunoSEQ multiplex PCR, and TCRdb's table has in-frame clones only and misses some. The profile shows approximately 120,000 clones, about three quarters of them singletons. Sequenced: PBMCs. These TCRs come from a woman in her thirties or forties in good health and CMV-seropositive.

The DNA of the CDR3 is TGTGCCAGCAGCAAAATACGACAGGGACTTTCCCACGAGCAGTACTTC. Protein product: CASSKIRQGLSHEQYF. The chain uses TRBV5-5 and TRBJ2-7, with a possible D match to TRBD1 (7 bases). Germline V gene data show CDR1 as SGHKS and CDR2 as YYEKEE (reference sequence). The CDR3 spans 16 residues. Trimming shortened V by 4 bases and J by 5 bases, and 22 bases separated the two germline ends.

The chain carries TRBV19 and TRBJ2-5, with 9 bases aligning to TRBD1. Trimming took 6 bases from V and 5 from J; bases not matched to a gene: 7. Germline V gene sequence: CDR1 LNHDA, CDR2 SQIVND (reference sequence). The CDR3 has 14 amino acids. CDR3 loop: CASRRTGAGETQYF. For the CDR3, the DNA is TGTGCCAGTAGGAGGACAGGGGCTGGGGAGACCCAGTACTTC.

V usage is TRBV7-9 and J usage is TRBJ1-4; possibly TRBD1 for D (5 bases). Trimming took 6 bases from V and 5 from J, leaving 16 bases between them. CDR1 SEHNR and CDR2 FQNEAQ come from the germline V gene (reference sequence). The CDR3 contains 15 residues. The CDR3 sequence is CASRGRVGSNEKLFF. As DNA, the CDR3 is TGTGCCAGCAGGGGCAGGGTCGGATCCAATGAAAAACTGTTTTTT.

This CDR3 is CASSSVPGVQGETQYF. The CDR3 nucleotides read TGCGCCAGCAGCTCCGTCCCGGGCGTGCAGGGGGAGACCCAGTACTTC. The chain joins TRBV5-1 to TRBJ2-5; perhaps TRBD1 as D (6 bases). Trimming took off 3 bases at V and 5 bases at J, with 20 bases between the two ends. The CDR3 is 16 residues long. Germline CDR1 SGHRS, CDR2 YFSETQ.

The chain combines TRBV14 with TRBJ1-1, with 9 bases that match TRBD1. Germline CDR1 reads SGHDN; CDR2 reads FVKESK. The trim removed 4 bases at V and 0 bases at J, leaving 6 bases unmatched. The CDR3 length is 16 residues. The CDR3 is CASSPRTGALNTEAFF. CDR3 nucleotides: TGTGCCAGCAGCCCCAGGACAGGGGCTCTGAACACTGAAGCTTTCTTT.

The chain has TRBV6-1 and TRBJ1-1; 8 nucleotides align to TRBD1. Losses at the gene ends were 1 base for V and 10 bases for J; bases not matched to a gene: 11. The germline CDR1 and CDR2 sequences are MNHNS and SASEGT. CDR3 length: 15 amino acids. CDR3: CASSEEAGGKSGAFF. Here the CDR3 DNA reads TGTGCCAGCAGTGAAGAGGCAGGGGGCAAATCGGGAGCTTTCTTT.

This chain joins TRBV5-1 and TRBJ1-3; D is perhaps TRBD1 (6 bases). CDR1 and CDR2 from the germline V gene are SGHRS and YFSETQ. This CDR3 spans 15 amino acids. V lost 4 bases, J lost 2 bases, and 13 bases lay in between. The CDR3, as DNA: TGCGCCAGCAGCATAGGGGGATTTCCTGGAAACACCATATATTTT. It is translated as CASSIGGFPGNTIYF.

This chain uses TRBV6-5 with TRBJ1-4, with D perhaps TRBD1 (5 bases). Germline values: CDR1 MNHEY, CDR2 SVGAGI. This CDR3 spans 14 amino acids. V lost 10 bases to trimming and J lost 2 bases, with 14 bases between them. The CDR3 loop reads CATRRGWTNEKLFF. CDR3 DNA sequence: TGTGCCACCCGACGGGGGTGGACTAATGAAAAACTGTTTTTT.

This clone has a single count. The chain joins TRBV5-1 to TRBJ1-6; D not certain. The CDR3 is made up of 15 amino acids. Germline CDR1 SGHRS, CDR2 YFSETQ. V dropped 2 bases and J dropped 5 bases, with 11 bases sitting between them. CDR3 in DNA: TGCGCCAGCAGCTTACAAATCCTGGATAATTCACCCCTCCACTTT. This sequence encodes CASSLQILDNSPLHF.

The chain has TRBV7-3 and TRBJ2-1; D might be TRBD1 (6 bases). This CDR3 spans 14 amino acids. Germline values: CDR1 SGHTA, CDR2 FQGTGA. V lost 1 base and J lost 8, with 12 bases in between. The CDR3 DNA reads as TGTGCCAGCAGCTTAAGGGGGCCCCGGGATGAGCAGTTCTTC. It is translated as CASSLRGPRDEQFF.

The chain uses TRBV4-1 and TRBJ1-1, with TRBD1 identical over 9 bases. The V gene's germline CDR1 is MGHRA and CDR2 YSYEKL. J was trimmed by 0 bases and V by 4 bases; bases with no gene match: 9. The CDR3 has 17 amino acids. This chain's CDR3 is CASSRKRGDRVNTEAFF. The CDR3 DNA reads as TGCGCCAGCAGCCGCAAGCGAGGGGACAGGGTGAACACTGAAGCTTTCTTT.